This T cell receptor beta chain is from a study of blood T cell repertoires in COVID-19. Study as a whole: Whether acute or convalescent, the COVID-19 samples came from the United States, Italy and Spain. From T cells, B-cell-depleted T cells, or PBMCs came the material, which was cDNA or gDNA.

CDR3 length: 14 amino acids. V lost 4 bases, J lost 2 bases, and 13 bases lay in between. The germline V gene encodes CDR1 SGHRS and CDR2 YFSETQ. Authors' analysis steps: Counts of nucleated cells, estimated from reference gene primer amplification, were obtained. Sequenced by immunoSEQ multiplex PCR; TCRdb stores in-frame clones only, minus some. V, J and clone size reflect that table, while D and trimming were determined from the DNA. The table includes a few hundred thousand clones, 80% to 85% detected once. Sequencing was performed on peripheral blood. This TCR was recovered from a human donor in a cohort sampled during active COVID-19. V is TRBV5-1 and J is TRBJ2-7; D possibly corresponds to TRBD2 (5 bases). The CDR3: CASSPNDGAYEQYF. The CDR3 DNA reads TGCGCCAGCAGCCCGAATGACGGGGCCTACGAGCAGTACTTC.